This is a list of T cell receptor beta chains from one sample in a study of T cell changes during pregnancy in multiple sclerosis. TCRdb keeps only in-frame clones here, not all; method: immunoSEQ multiplex PCR. The sample shows 35,000 or so clones, around 90% of them seen only once. The specimen was CD4+ T cells from peripheral blood mononuclear cells, collected after pregnancy. The origin of the receptors is a female donor in good health, enrolled as a control in a pregnancy study. CDR3s include the opening cysteine and the closing phenylalanine or tryptophan. The D gene is left open where the match is weak. Expanded clones get a size class; other rows say once, few or many, or leave the size out.

TGTGCCACCAGACAGACCGCTCTTTTTACAACTAATGAAAAACTGTTTTTT,CATRQTALFTTNEKLFF,few,.,TRBJ1-4,TRBV15
TGTGCCAGCAGCTCGGGACTTGGGGCCTACGAGCAGTACTTC,CASSSGLGAYEQYF,.,.,TRBJ2-7,TRBV5-6
TGTGCCAGCAGTTTAGCGGGGGGGAGGTCAGATACGCAGTATTTT,CASSLAGGRSDTQYF,once,TRBD2,TRBJ2-3,TRBV7-2
TGCGCCAGCAGTGAGTCGAGGGCTAGCGGGACCTACGAGCAGTACTTC,CASSESRASGTYEQYF,.,TRBD2,TRBJ2-7,TRBV10-1
TGTGCCAGTAGTAAGCAAAGCTCGCCCTACGAGCAGTACTTC,CASSKQSSPYEQYF,.,.,TRBJ2-7,TRBV19
TGTGCCAGCAGCTTGGCCACCGAGAACTATGGCTACACCTTC,CASSLATENYGYTF,.,.,TRBJ1-2,TRBV5-4
TGTGCCAGCAGCTTAAGGACATTGAACTATGGCTACACCTTC,CASSLRTLNYGYTF,.,.,TRBJ1-2,TRBV11-2
TGTGCCTGGAGTGTACCGGGGGGCACAGATACGCAGTATTTT,CAWSVPGGTDTQYF,.,.,TRBJ2-3,TRBV30
TGTGCCAGCAGTCCGACACCCTCCTATTCACCCCTCCACTTT,CASSPTPSYSPLHF,once,.,TRBJ1-6,TRBV6-4
TGTGCCAGCCATCCCGCGGGTACAGATACGCAGTATTTT,CASHPAGTDTQYF,.,.,TRBJ2-3,TRBV27
TGTGCCATCAGCATTAGCGGGGGGCCCGAGACCCAGTACTTC,CAISISGGPETQYF,.,TRBD2,TRBJ2-5,TRBV10-3
TGTGCCAGCAGTTTATGGCAGGGGGGTGGCTATGGCTACACCTTC,CASSLWQGGGYGYTF,.,TRBD1,TRBJ1-2,TRBV28
TGCAGTGCTTCTTTGAACTATGGCTACACCTTC,CSASLNYGYTF,once,.,TRBJ1-2,TRBV20-1
TGTGCCAGCAGGCGCACAGGGGCGCGGAACACTGAAGCTTTCTTT,CASRRTGARNTEAFF,.,TRBD1,TRBJ1-1,TRBV5-4
TGCGCCAGCAGCTTGGACGGGACAGGGGGCGAAAAACTGTTTTTT,CASSLDGTGGEKLFF,.,TRBD1,TRBJ1-4,TRBV5-1
TGTGCCAGCAGCAGACTGATCAGCTCCTATAATTCACCCCTCCACTTT,CASSRLISSYNSPLHF,.,.,TRBJ1-6,TRBV11-2
TGTGCCAGCAGCTCACCGGGGGGGTTGAACACTGAAGCTTTCTTT,CASSSPGGLNTEAFF,.,.,TRBJ1-1,TRBV11-2
TGTGCCATCCTCCCAGGGACAGGGACGTTTGGGTATGGCTACACCTTC,CAILPGTGTFGYGYTF,.,TRBD1,TRBJ1-2,TRBV10-3
TGTGCCAGCAGCCAATCAAGGGGGAACTATGGCTACACCTTC,CASSQSRGNYGYTF,.,.,TRBJ1-2,TRBV16